One and the same sample provided the 2 T cell receptor beta chains below, sequenced in a study of PD-L1 blockade in urothelial cancer. Profiling relied on immunoSEQ multiplex PCR, and the TCRdb table lists in-frame clones only, not all of them. The repertoire holds 70,000 or so clones, with roughly nine tenths as singletons. As to time point: pretreatment peripheral blood. The sample in question was PBMCs, obtained around atezolizumab (anti-PD-L1) treatment. Receptor source: an older man with urothelial cancer.

The chain links TRBV19 to TRBJ1-5; 9 bases align to TRBD1. Germline trimming cut 6 bases from V and 3 bases from J; bases unmatched to any gene: 6. CDR1 and CDR2 from the germline V gene are LNHDA and SQIVND (reference sequence). This CDR3 spans 15 amino acids. The CDR3 nucleotides are TGTGCCAGTAGAGGACAGGGGAATCACAATCAGCCCCAGCATTTT. Amino acids: CASRGQGNHNQPQHF.

The chain is built from TRBV18 and TRBJ2-7; D is ambiguous. CDR3 size: 13 residues. Germline CDR1 reads KGHSH; CDR2 reads LQKENI. Trimming removed 2 bases from V and 4 bases from J, with 9 bases in between. The chain's CDR3 is CASSPGGKYEQYF. In nucleotides, the CDR3 is TGTGCCAGCTCACCAGGCGGAAAATACGAGCAGTACTTC. The full variable domain, in which reference TRBV18 and TRBJ2-7 provide the parts outside the CDR3, is NAGVMQNPRHLVRRRGQEARLRCSPMKGHSHVYWYRQLPEEGLKFMVYLQKENIIDESGMPKERFSAEFPKEGPSILRIQQVVRGDSAAYFCASSPGGKYEQYFGPGTRLTVT.